These 21 T cell receptor beta chains were sequenced from one sample in a study of regulatory T cells in long-lasting Graves disease. Construction of TCR beta libraries relied on iRepertoire HTBI primers and on Arm-PCR targeting CDR3 regions. TCRdb processed the multiplex PCR reads anew with MiXCR; each CDR3 protein has one entry. Of around 250,000 distinct CDR3 sequences in the sample, 18% were seen once. The time point: newly diagnosed GD, antithyroid drugs for less than 3 months. PBMCs provided the RNA from which the TCR library was made. This same sample was also part of a study on T cells in Graves' hyperthyroidism and ophthalmopathy.

The input for sequencing was peripheral blood mononuclear cells (PBMCs), taken at new diagnosis, from a patient treated with antithyroid drugs. The receptors stem from a woman in her twenties or thirties with Graves disease.

This clonotype was observed at least ten times. CDR3 in DNA: TGTGCCAGCAGTGCCAGGGCCGATAGCAATCAGCCCCAGCATTTT. Amino acid sequence: CASSARADSNQPQHF. This chain uses TRBV2 with TRBJ1-5; D might be TRBD1 (5 bases). The CDR3 runs to 15 residues. Trimming stripped 4 bases from V and 0 bases from J, with 10 bases between. Germline CDR1 and CDR2: SNHLY and FYNNEI.

This clonotype was counted many times. The chain carries TRBV3-1 and TRBJ1-4, with a tentative D call TRBD1 (6 bases). The length of the CDR3 is 17 residues. Germline CDR1 and CDR2: LGHDT and YNNKEL (reference sequence). Trimming shortened V by 2 bases and J by 3 bases, and 16 bases separated the two germline ends. This CDR3 is CASSQRGRPLANEKLFF. CDR3 DNA: TGTGCCAGCAGCCAAAGGGGGAGACCCTTGGCTAATGAAAAACTGTTTTTT. Full variable domain (missing parts from reference TRBV3-1 and TRBJ1-4): DTAVSQTPKYLVTQMGNDKSIKCEQNLGHDTMYWYKQDSKKFLKIMFSYNNKELIINETVPNRFSPKSPDKAHLNLHINSLELGDSAVYFCASSQRGRPLANEKLFFGSGTQLSVL.

The sample holds a few counts of this clonotype. The chain has TRBV10-1 and TRBJ2-5, with 7 bases that match TRBD1. This CDR3 is built from 15 residues. Per germline, CDR1 WNHNN and CDR2 SYGVQD (reference sequence). The trim removed 6 bases at V and 2 bases at J, leaving 9 bases unmatched. The CDR3 DNA is TGCGCCAGCAGCCCCCGACAGGGTTGGCAAGAGACCCAGTACTTC. The encoded protein is CASSPRQGWQETQYF.

Concerning this clonotype itself: This may be a read error: a much more frequent sequence differs by one nucleotide. A read error is likely, as this CDR3 ends without the conserved phenylalanine or tryptophan. The V and J genes are TRBV9 and TRBJ2-4; TRBD1 matches 8 bases. Germline V gene lookup returns CDR1 SGDLS and CDR2 YYNGEE. The CDR3 length is 14 residues. Losses at the gene ends were 4 bases for V and 4 bases for J; bases not matched to a gene: 4. The CDR3 spells CASSRGQVKNIQYS. The CDR3 DNA reads as TGTGCCAGCAGCCGGGGACAGGTGAAAAACATTCAGTACTCC.

This clonotype has at least ten counts. The V call is TRBV20-1, the J call TRBJ2-1; 7 bases map to TRBD2. Trimming at V came to 6 bases and at J to 5 bases, leaving 7 bases not matched to a gene. This CDR3 is 13 amino acids long. Germline V lookup: CDR1 DFQATT, CDR2 SNEGSKA (reference sequence). The CDR3 sequence is CSAVAGGNNEQFF. CDR3 sequence (DNA): TGCAGTGCCGTAGCGGGCGGGAACAATGAGCAGTTCTTC.

This clonotype was recorded at least ten times. The V gene is TRBV19, the J gene TRBJ2-5; tentatively, D is TRBD1 (6 bases). The CDR3 length is 15 residues. Between the trimmed V and J ends, which lost 1 base and 4 bases, there was a span of 13 bases. Germline lookup yields CDR1 LNHDA and CDR2 SQIVND (reference sequence). CDR3 loop: CASSIVWGQTETQYF. The CDR3 bases are TGTGCCAGTAGTATAGTCTGGGGACAAACAGAGACCCAGTACTTC.

This clonotype was counted many times. The rearrangement uses TRBV20-1 and TRBJ2-3, with 7 nucleotides matching TRBD1. With 5 bases clipped from V and 4 bases from J, the junction kept 3 bases outside the gene matches. The CDR3 has 12 amino acids. CDR1 DFQATT and CDR2 SNEGSKA come from the germline V gene (reference sequence). CDR3 residues: CSARQGADTQYF. CDR3 sequence (DNA): TGCAGTGCTCGTCAGGGGGCAGATACGCAGTATTTT.

This clonotype was recorded many times. The V and J genes are TRBV6-1 and TRBJ1-2, with a weak D call TRBD1 (5 bases). The CDR3 has 15 residues. From germline, CDR1 is MNHNS and CDR2 SASEGT. Deletions cut 1 base from V and 6 bases from J, with 15 bases between. CDR3 in amino acids: CASSEVRGRGHGYTF. CDR3 bases: TGTGCCAGCAGTGAAGTCCGGGGCCGCGGCCATGGCTACACCTTC.

A few counts support this clonotype. The chain has TRBV9 and TRBJ2-7; 7 bases are shared with TRBD2. CDR3 length: 14 residues. The junction had 8 bases not matched to a gene; V was cut back by 4 bases and J by 4 bases. CDR1 and CDR2 from the germline V gene are SGDLS and YYNGEE. DNA for the CDR3: TGTGCCAGCAGCCCCTGGGAGGGTCCGTACGAGCAGTACTTC. It encodes CASSPWEGPYEQYF.

This clonotype was picked up a small number of times. Since a much larger clone is just one base distant, this may be a read error. No conserved phenylalanine or tryptophan ends this CDR3, so it is likely a read error. The rearrangement joins TRBV5-1 to TRBJ2-1, with D maybe TRBD2 (6 bases). V was clipped by 4 bases and J by 4 bases, with 18 bases between them. In germline, CDR1 is SGHRS, CDR2 YFSETQ. The CDR3 has 16 amino acids. The DNA for the CDR3 is TGCGCCAGCAGCCCCCCTGTAGGAGGGGCGTACAATGAGCAGTTCCTC. Amino acid sequence: CASSPPVGGAYNEQFL.

This clonotype was seen ten or more times. This chain joins TRBV2 and TRBJ2-1, with D possibly being TRBD1 (6 bases). From germline, CDR1 is SNHLY and CDR2 FYNNEI. This CDR3 is 14 amino acids long. V lost 6 bases to trimming and J lost 0 bases, with 9 bases between them. CDR3 DNA: TGTGCCAGCAGACAGGGAAGCTCCTACAATGAGCAGTTCTTC. It is translated as CASRQGSSYNEQFF. Full variable domain (outside the CDR3, taken from reference TRBV2 and TRBJ2-1): EPEVTQTPSHQVTQMGQEVILRCVPISNHLYFYWYRQILGQKVEFLVSFYNNEISEKSEIFDDQFSVERPDGSNFTLKIRSTKLEDSAMYFCASRQGSSYNEQFFGPGTRLTVL.

This clonotype was seen many times. This chain joins TRBV7-9 and TRBJ2-1; 8 bases map to TRBD2. The CDR3 loop spans 13 amino acids. Trimming took 5 bases from V and 16 from J; bases not matched to a gene: 13. The germline V gene encodes CDR1 SEHNR and CDR2 FQNEAQ (reference sequence). CDR3 residues: CASSTQSAGVIFF. CDR3 in DNA: TGTGCCAGCAGCACCCAATCAGCGGGGGTAATATTCTTC.

The chain carries TRBV19 and TRBJ2-7, with 8 bases that match TRBD2. Germline V lookup: CDR1 LNHDA, CDR2 SQIVND (reference sequence). Trimming took 7 bases from V and 2 from J; bases not matched to a gene: 13. This CDR3 spans 16 amino acids. This chain's CDR3 is CASNAGGFNNPYEQYF. DNA for the CDR3: TGTGCCAGTAACGCGGGGGGCTTTAACAACCCCTACGAGCAGTACTTC.

This clonotype was recorded at least ten times. The genes are TRBV20-1 and TRBJ1-1; no reliable D call. Germline lookup yields CDR1 DFQATT and CDR2 SNEGSKA (reference sequence). This CDR3 has 12 residues. V lost 2 bases, J lost 4 bases, and 8 bases lay in between. For the CDR3, the DNA is TGCAGTGCTAGATATCAGGCCACTGAAGCTTTCTTT. The encoded protein is CSARYQATEAFF.

To note about this clonotype: An end of the junction does not agree with germline; a read error may underlie this. The gene calls are TRBV20-1 and TRBJ1-2; D gene unclear. Per the germline V gene, CDR1 is DFQATT and CDR2 is SNEGSKA (reference sequence). The CDR3 totals 12 residues. The CDR3 DNA reads as TGCAGTGCTAGTTTGGGGATGCTAGGCTACGCCTTC. It yields the protein CSASLGMLGYAF.

This clonotype was picked up many times. V and J are TRBV19 and TRBJ1-1; TRBD1 agrees at 9 bases. With V trimmed by 6 bases and J by 4 bases, 12 bases remained unmatched. This CDR3 is 16 amino acids long. Looked up from germline, CDR1 is LNHDA and CDR2 is SQIVND (reference sequence). In DNA form, the CDR3 reads TGTGCCAGTAGCAGGGGCGTGGGACAGGGAAGCACTGAAGCTTTCTTT. Encoded protein: CASSRGVGQGSTEAFF. Drawing the rest from reference TRBV19 and TRBJ1-1, the complete variable domain is DGGITQSPKYLFRKEGQNVTLSCEQNLNHDAMYWYRQDPGQGLRLIYYSQIVNDFQKGDIAEGYSVSREKKESFPLTVTSAQKNPTAFYLCASSRGVGQGSTEAFFGQGTRLTVV.

Note on this clonotype: The junction does not match germline at one end; this may be a read error. This chain joins TRBV4-1 and TRBJ1-5, with D maybe TRBD1 (5 bases). This CDR3 comprises 14 residues. Germline lookup yields CDR1 MGHRA and CDR2 YSYEKL. CDR3 in amino acids: CANSQGDSSQPQHF. The CDR3 DNA sequence: TGCGCCAACAGCCAAGGGGACTCCAGTCAGCCCCAGCATTTT.

This clonotype was seen ten or more times. This chain uses TRBV12-3 or TRBV12-4 with TRBJ2-4, with a weak D call TRBD1 (6 bases). Trimming pared 5 bases from V and 0 bases from J, leaving 14 bases between. The CDR3 has 16 amino acids. CDR3 amino acids: CASSTPWGLAKNIQYF. CDR3 DNA sequence: TGTGCCAGCAGTACCCCGTGGGGGCTAGCCAAAAACATTCAGTACTTC.

This clonotype was picked up many times. This chain joins TRBV14 and TRBJ1-1; D is uncertain. This CDR3 has 13 residues. The germline gives CDR1 SGHDN, CDR2 FVKESK. Between the trimmed V and J ends, which lost 0 bases and 3 bases, there was a span of 5 bases. The CDR3 sequence is CASSQDQYTEAFF. The CDR3 DNA reads as TGTGCCAGCAGCCAAGATCAATACACTGAAGCTTTCTTT.

As for this clonotype: This sequence is one base from a far larger clone and is likely a read error. The chain employs TRBV11-2 and TRBJ2-3, with 10 bases matching TRBD2. The DNA end is more similar to TRBJ2-7, so the J call may be wrong. In germline, CDR1 is SGHAT, CDR2 FQNNGV. CDR3 length equals 16 residues. CDR3 residues: CASSTPDGLAAYEQYF. The CDR3 nucleotides are TGTGCCAGCAGCACACCGGACGGACTAGCGGCCTACGAGCAGTACTTC.

The table lists this clonotype with many counts. The chain uses TRBV18 and TRBJ2-7; D remains unclear. The CDR3 has 12 amino acids. CDR1 is KGHSH and CDR2 is LQKENI in the germline V gene. V was shortened by 5 bases and J by 3 bases, with 8 bases between the two germline ends. As DNA, the CDR3 is TGTGCCAGCTCAGGGCCCGGCTACGAGCAGTACTTC. Translation: CASSGPGYEQYF.